This T cell receptor (beta chain) was profiled in a study of STAT5B mutations in CD4+ large granular lymphocyte leukemia. Study findings and constraints: About 25% of private leukemic clonotypes occurred rarely in other patients' non-leukemic repertoires.

The data were produced by immunoSEQ multiplex PCR, yet TCRdb's version contains in-frame clones alone and is incomplete. This sample has some 51,000 clones, with roughly four fifths found just once. Details on this clone: Its antigen is unidentified.

The TCR sequence derives from a human donor in good health. Sequencing input: CD4+ T cells from blood buffy coats.

CDR3 region: CASSVAAVNTEAFF. The CDR3 DNA reads as TGTGCCAGCAGCGTAGCGGCAGTGAACACTGAAGCTTTCTTT. The chain joins TRBV9 to TRBJ1-1, with D unclear. CDR1 is SGDLS, CDR2 YYNGEE, per germline. There are 14 residues in the CDR3. V was shortened by 0 bases and J by 0 bases, with 6 bases between the two germline ends.